The next 25 T cell receptor beta chains were all read from a single sample in a study of T cell changes during pregnancy in multiple sclerosis. Measured with immunoSEQ multiplex PCR; TCRdb has only the in-frame clones, and not every one. The table shows approximately 28,000 clones, with 92% occurring only once. The sample in question was peripheral blood, obtained in the first trimester of pregnancy. Source of these receptors: a female donor in good health, enrolled as a control in a pregnancy study.

The gene calls are TRBV6-5 and TRBJ2-1, with 10 bases matching TRBD1. The CDR3 spans 16 residues. Per the germline V gene, CDR1 is MNHEY and CDR2 is SVGAGI. The trim removed 2 bases at V and 3 bases at J, leaving 4 bases unmatched. The chain's CDR3 is CASSYRRDRGYNEQFF. The CDR3 nucleotides are TGTGCCAGCAGTTACCGCCGGGACAGGGGCTACAATGAGCAGTTCTTC.

The chain combines TRBV4-3 with TRBJ2-1, with D uncertain. V dropped 4 bases and J dropped 2 bases, with 21 bases sitting between them. The CDR3 is 18 amino acids. CDR1 is LGHNA, CDR2 YSLEER, per germline. The CDR3 sequence is CASSLGLNPGVTYNEQFF. DNA of the CDR3: TGCGCCAGCAGCCTCGGTCTTAACCCCGGAGTGACCTACAATGAGCAGTTCTTC.

The V call is TRBV6-6, the J call TRBJ2-1; 12 bases are a match to TRBD2. Germline CDR1 MNHNY, CDR2 SVGAGI (reference sequence). This CDR3 is built from 16 residues. Trimming took 0 bases from V and 7 from J; bases not matched to a gene: 4. The CDR3, as DNA: TGTGCCAGCAGTTACTCGACTAGCGGGGGTTTGAATGAGCAGTTCTTC. It specifies CASSYSTSGGLNEQFF.

V usage is TRBV10-3 and J usage is TRBJ2-2; D perhaps matches TRBD2 (5 bases). Trimming removed 10 bases from V and 2 bases from J, with 11 bases in between. This CDR3 contains 13 residues. The V gene's germline CDR1 is ENHRY and CDR2 SYGVKD. The CDR3 region has the DNA TGTGCCACGAGGGCCTTAAACACCGGGGAGCTGTTTTTT. Amino acids: CATRALNTGELFF.

V is TRBV29-1 and J is TRBJ1-2, with a tentative D call TRBD1 (5 bases). CDR1 and CDR2 (germline): SQVTM, ANQGSEA. The ends were cut back, 7 bases at V and 6 bases at J, with 15 bases in the middle. CDR3 length: 12 residues. In DNA, the CDR3 is TGCAGCGGCTCAGGGTCTTCGAATGGCTACACCTTC. Amino acid sequence: CSGSGSSNGYTF.

There are a few counts of this clone. V is TRBV6-1 and J is TRBJ1-2; no clear D gene. V was cut by 4 bases and J by 4 bases, with 10 bases left in between. Per germline, CDR1 MNHNS and CDR2 SASEGT. This CDR3 has 13 amino acids. The CDR3 DNA follows: TGTGCCAGCAGTGTGCGGCAGTTCTATGGCTACACCTTC. Protein product: CASSVRQFYGYTF.

The chain employs TRBV11-3 and TRBJ1-5, with D tentatively TRBD1 (5 bases). Germline V gene data show CDR1 as SGHNT and CDR2 as YENEEA. With 8 bases removed from V and 1 base from J, the gap between germline ends came to 9 bases. The CDR3 is 13 residues long. The CDR3 sequence is CASGGGSNQPQHF. The CDR3 nucleotides read TGTGCCAGCGGCGGGGGAAGCAATCAGCCCCAGCATTTT.

The V gene is TRBV10-3, the J gene TRBJ2-7, with 9 bases matching TRBD2. After removal of 5 bases from V and 6 bases from J, the junction contained 8 bases not matched to a gene. CDR1 and CDR2 (germline): ENHRY, SYGVKD. The CDR3 runs to 14 residues. The CDR3, as DNA: TGTGCCATCAGTACTAGCGGGCCTGCCGGCGAGCAGTACTTC. Its translation: CAISTSGPAGEQYF.

The rearrangement links TRBV2 to TRBJ1-4; D call uncertain. Trimming left V 7 bases short and J 8 bases short, with 8 bases between. CDR3 length: 11 amino acids. The germline CDR1 and CDR2 sequences are SNHLY and FYNNEI. The CDR3 bases are TGTGCCAGCACGGGCGGGGAAAAACTGTTTTTT. The encoded protein is CASTGGEKLFF.

V gene TRBV10-2 combines with J gene TRBJ2-1, with TRBD2 matching over 11 bases. The germline CDR1 and CDR2 sequences are WSHSY and SAAADI. Trimming removed 4 bases from V and 7 bases from J; junction bases left unmatched: 6. The CDR3 covers 15 residues. CDR3: CASSGLAGGPNEQFF. CDR3 nucleotides: TGCGCCAGCAGTGGATTAGCGGGAGGGCCAAATGAGCAGTTCTTC.

This sequence joins TRBV30 and TRBJ1-1, with 9 bases aligning to TRBD1. Trimming at V came to 2 bases and at J to 5 bases, leaving 6 bases not matched to a gene. Germline values: CDR1 GTSNPN, CDR2 SVGIG (reference sequence). The CDR3 totals 14 residues. CDR3 sequence: CAWSQPGQGTEAFF. CDR3 coding DNA: TGTGCCTGGAGTCAACCGGGACAGGGTACTGAAGCTTTCTTT.

The chain is built from TRBV2 and TRBJ2-3; weak D call: TRBD2 (5 bases). V was shortened by 6 bases and J by 2 bases, with 9 bases between the two germline ends. Germline V lookup: CDR1 SNHLY, CDR2 FYNNEI. This CDR3 has 13 residues. This CDR3 reads CASSGITTDTQYF. The CDR3 bases are TGTGCCAGCAGCGGGATCACCACAGATACGCAGTATTTT.

The V call is TRBV11-2, the J call TRBJ2-1; 7 bases fit TRBD1. The V gene's germline CDR1 is SGHAT and CDR2 FQNNGV. The CDR3 is 15 residues long. Trimming removed 5 bases from V and 0 bases from J; junction bases left unmatched: 4. The CDR3 bases are TGTGCCAGCAGCGTAGGGGACAGCTCCTACAATGAGCAGTTCTTC. Translation: CASSVGDSSYNEQFF. Using reference TRBV11-2 and TRBJ2-1 for the parts outside the CDR3, the full variable domain is EAGVAQSPRYKIIEKRQSVAFWCNPISGHATLYWYQQILGQGPKLLIQFQNNGVVDDSQLPKDRFSAERLKGVDSTLKIQPAKLEDSAVYLCASSVGDSSYNEQFFGPGTRLTVL.

The chain joins TRBV5-6 to TRBJ2-3; 11 bases fit TRBD1. Trimming at V came to 4 bases and at J to 14 bases, leaving 6 bases not matched to a gene. The germline gives CDR1 SGHDT, CDR2 YYEEEE. The CDR3 has 12 amino acids. The CDR3, as DNA: TGTGCCAGCAGCGGGGACGGGACAGGGGGGTATTTT. Encoded protein: CASSGDGTGGYF.

The J gene is TRBJ2-7, the V gene TRBV6-6, with 7 positions matching TRBD1. The CDR3 is 13 residues long. CDR1 MNHNY and CDR2 SVGAGI come from the germline V gene (reference sequence). V dropped 7 bases and J dropped 3; count of bases not matched to a gene: 6. As DNA, the CDR3 is TGTGCCAGCACCATGACAGGGATCTACGAGCAGTACTTC. It yields the protein CASTMTGIYEQYF.

The chain couples TRBV19 to TRBJ1-5; TRBD1 matches 7 bases. The germline V gene has CDR1 LNHDA and CDR2 SQIVND (reference sequence). V gave up 7 bases and J gave up 4 bases; unmatched junction bases: 13. This CDR3 is 16 amino acids long. CDR3 nucleotide sequence: TGTGCCAGTATTAGGACAGGCCGGGGGTTTAATCAGCCCCAGCATTTT. Encoded protein: CASIRTGRGFNQPQHF.

The chain uses TRBV27 and TRBJ2-4, with TRBD2 identical over 7 bases. The trim removed 2 bases at V and 0 bases at J, leaving 10 bases unmatched. Per germline, CDR1 MNHEY and CDR2 SMNVEV (reference sequence). CDR3 length equals 18 residues. The CDR3 DNA reads as TGTGCCAGCAGTTTAGGTCCGGGGGGAGTCGTAGCCAAAAACATTCAGTACTTC. Its protein is CASSLGPGGVVAKNIQYF.

The gene calls are TRBV30 and TRBJ1-1; 9 bases match TRBD1. The CDR3 is 15 residues long. The V gene end was trimmed by 2 bases and the J gene end by 2 bases; junction bases not matched to a gene: 6. CDR1 is GTSNPN, CDR2 SVGIG, per germline (reference sequence). The CDR3 coding sequence is TGTGCCTGGAGTAGAGACAGGGGGGCAAACACTGAAGCTTTCTTT. Translated: CAWSRDRGANTEAFF.

This clone was detected once. The chain has TRBV7-2 and TRBJ1-5; 9 bases are a match to TRBD1. This CDR3 contains 18 residues. Germline lookup yields CDR1 SGHTA and CDR2 FQGNSA. The J segment lost 3 bases and the V segment lost 4 bases, leaving 13 bases of the junction unmatched. CDR3 residues: CASSSTSGTGSLNQPQHF. CDR3 in DNA: TGTGCCAGCAGCTCAACCTCCGGGACAGGGTCCCTCAATCAGCCCCAGCATTTT.

This clone was counted a single time. The V call is TRBV16, the J call TRBJ2-3, with D perhaps matching TRBD2 (5 bases). Germline assignment: CDR1 KGHSY and CDR2 FQNENV. V shed 1 base and J shed 3 bases, with 8 bases lying between them. The CDR3 is made up of 14 amino acids. The CDR3 coding sequence is TGTGCCAGCAGCCAATTCGGGATAACAGATACGCAGTATTTT. As protein: CASSQFGITDTQYF.

The V gene is TRBV19, the J gene TRBJ2-5; D might be TRBD1 (6 bases). The germline CDR1 and CDR2 sequences are LNHDA and SQIVND (reference sequence). The CDR3 is made up of 15 amino acids. Trimming took 11 bases from V and 5 from J, leaving 24 bases between them. CDR3 sequence: CAAAEGEGDAETQYF. In nucleotides, the CDR3 is TGTGCCGCAGCAGAGGGGGAAGGGGATGCGGAGACCCAGTACTTC.

The CDR3 here is CASSFAGRAPNEQFF. As DNA, the CDR3 is TGCGCCAGCAGCTTCGCAGGCCGAGCTCCTAATGAGCAGTTCTTC. The chain is built from TRBV5-1 and TRBJ2-1, with D unclear. The germline V gene has CDR1 SGHRS and CDR2 YFSETQ. The V end lost 2 bases, the J end lost 7 bases, and 16 bases lay between the germline ends. The CDR3 extends over 15 amino acids.

Here the CDR3 DNA reads TGCGCCAGCAGCGAGCGGGATGAGGGCAATGAGCAGTTCTTC. It encodes CASSERDEGNEQFF. J is TRBJ2-1 and V is TRBV5-1, with TRBD2 matching 7 bases. The CDR3 has 14 residues. After removal of 4 bases from V and 6 bases from J, the junction contained 7 bases not matched to a gene. CDR1 and CDR2 from the germline V gene are SGHRS and YFSETQ.

The gene calls are TRBV12-5 and TRBJ2-7, with D unresolved. Per germline, CDR1 LGHNT and CDR2 FRNRAP. Trimming left V 3 bases short and J 2 bases short, with 14 bases between. This CDR3 has 15 amino acids. The CDR3 sequence is CASGFSQSIPYEQYF. DNA of the CDR3: TGTGCTAGTGGTTTTAGCCAGAGTATTCCCTACGAGCAGTACTTC.

V and J are TRBV29-1 and TRBJ1-2; 7 nucleotides match TRBD1. Germline values: CDR1 SQVTM, CDR2 ANQGSEA. Trimming at V came to 4 bases and at J to 4 bases, leaving 18 bases not matched to a gene. CDR3 size: 17 residues. CDR3 nucleotide sequence: TGCAGCGTTGGGGGGGTTCGACAGGGTGAAGTGCGCTATGGCTACACCTTC. The encoded protein is CSVGGVRQGEVRYGYTF.